A selection of T cell receptor beta chains follows, all from one sample in a study of cytomegalovirus exposure and HLA in healthy donors. Clones were read by immunoSEQ multiplex PCR, and TCRdb kept only the in-frame ones, dropping some. The sample includes more than 150,000 clones, 80% to 85% of them seen just once. The sequenced sample consisted of PBMCs. The receptors were gathered from a woman aged 18 to 35 in good health and CMV-seropositive. Both conserved end residues are part of each CDR3. Fields, in order: CDR3 protein, CDR3 DNA, D gene, J gene, clone size, CDR3 length, V gene. D genes are given only for firm matches. Expanded clones are given a class, and other clones once, few, many or no size at all.

CDR3 protein: CASSPGTGVPEGPFF; CDR3 DNA: TGTGCCAGCAGCCCCGGGACAGGGGTGCCAGAGGGGCCTTTCTTT; D gene: TRBD1; J gene: TRBJ1-1; clone size: NA; CDR3 length: 15; V gene: TRBV5-4
CDR3 protein: CASSPPLQGGYTF; CDR3 DNA: TGTGCCAGCAGTCCGCCCCTACAGGGTGGCTACACCTTC; D gene: NA; J gene: TRBJ1-2; clone size: few; CDR3 length: 13; V gene: TRBV6-6
CDR3 protein: CASWGGREQYF; CDR3 DNA: TGTGCCAGCTGGGGGGGCCGCGAGCAGTACTTC; D gene: NA; J gene: TRBJ2-7; clone size: NA; CDR3 length: 11; V gene: TRBV6-1
CDR3 protein: CASSERTGTDTQYF; CDR3 DNA: TGCGCCAGCAGCGAAAGGACAGGGACAGATACGCAGTATTTT; D gene: TRBD1; J gene: TRBJ2-3; clone size: once; CDR3 length: 14; V gene: TRBV5-1
CDR3 protein: CAARGEGTGELFF; CDR3 DNA: TGTGCCGCGCGGGGGGAAGGGACCGGGGAGCTGTTTTTT; D gene: TRBD2; J gene: TRBJ2-2; clone size: NA; CDR3 length: 13; V gene: TRBV2
CDR3 protein: CASRLQGAYEQYF; CDR3 DNA: TGTGCCAGCAGACTCCAGGGTGCCTACGAGCAGTACTTC; D gene: NA; J gene: TRBJ2-7; clone size: NA; CDR3 length: 13; V gene: TRBV5-8
CDR3 protein: CASSAAGGTGELFF; CDR3 DNA: TGCGCCAGCAGCGCGGCAGGGGGAACCGGGGAGCTGTTTTTT; D gene: TRBD1; J gene: TRBJ2-2; clone size: NA; CDR3 length: 14; V gene: TRBV5-1
CDR3 protein: CASSPGGAWQETQYF; CDR3 DNA: TGTGCCAGCAGCCCGGGGGGTGCTTGGCAAGAGACCCAGTACTTC; D gene: TRBD2; J gene: TRBJ2-5; clone size: NA; CDR3 length: 15; V gene: TRBV7-9
CDR3 protein: CASSSGQGWVKPPEAFF; CDR3 DNA: TGCGCCAGCAGCTCCGGACAGGGGTGGGTGAAGCCCCCTGAAGCTTTCTTT; D gene: TRBD1; J gene: TRBJ1-1; clone size: NA; CDR3 length: 17; V gene: TRBV5-1
CDR3 protein: CASSQESTGVSSPLHF; CDR3 DNA: TGTGCCAGCAGCCAAGAAAGCACAGGGGTAAGTTCACCCCTCCACTTT; D gene: TRBD1; J gene: TRBJ1-6; clone size: NA; CDR3 length: 16; V gene: TRBV4-2
CDR3 protein: CASPRQGQGVETQYF; CDR3 DNA: TGTGCCAGCCCAAGACAGGGACAGGGGGTCGAGACCCAGTACTTC; D gene: TRBD1; J gene: TRBJ2-5; clone size: NA; CDR3 length: 15; V gene: TRBV2
CDR3 protein: CATSRDAGRGSPLHF; CDR3 DNA: TGTGCCACCAGCAGAGACGCGGGGAGAGGTTCACCCCTCCACTTT; D gene: NA; J gene: TRBJ1-6; clone size: NA; CDR3 length: 15; V gene: TRBV15
CDR3 protein: CASSSATGGQPQHF; CDR3 DNA: TGTGCCAGCAGCTCCGCGACAGGGGGTCAGCCCCAGCATTTT; D gene: TRBD1; J gene: TRBJ1-5; clone size: few; CDR3 length: 14; V gene: TRBV5-6
CDR3 protein: CASRHGGSYEQYF; CDR3 DNA: TGTGCCAGCAGGCACGGAGGCTCGTACGAGCAGTACTTC; D gene: NA; J gene: TRBJ2-7; clone size: NA; CDR3 length: 13; V gene: TRBV5-6
CDR3 protein: CASSAGGSGSSYEQYF; CDR3 DNA: TGTGCCAGCAGCGCAGGGGGGAGCGGTAGCTCCTACGAGCAGTACTTC; D gene: NA; J gene: TRBJ2-7; clone size: NA; CDR3 length: 16; V gene: TRBV9
CDR3 protein: CASSNHLPGQGSGTEAFF; CDR3 DNA: TGTGCCAGCAGCAACCACTTACCGGGACAGGGGAGTGGAACTGAAGCTTTCTTT; D gene: TRBD1; J gene: TRBJ1-1; clone size: NA; CDR3 length: 18; V gene: TRBV9
CDR3 protein: CAISEGAALEQYF; CDR3 DNA: TGTGCCATCAGTGAGGGGGCCGCCCTCGAGCAGTACTTC; D gene: NA; J gene: TRBJ2-7; clone size: NA; CDR3 length: 13; V gene: TRBV10-3
CDR3 protein: CASSLLKAEQYF; CDR3 DNA: TGTGCCAGCAGCTTGCTTAAAGCGGAGCAGTACTTC; D gene: NA; J gene: TRBJ2-7; clone size: few; CDR3 length: 12; V gene: TRBV7-6
CDR3 protein: CASGLVLGGQGALTDTQYF; CDR3 DNA: TGTGCTAGTGGTTTGGTACTGGGCGGACAGGGGGCTTTGACAGATACGCAGTATTTT; D gene: TRBD1; J gene: TRBJ2-3; clone size: NA; CDR3 length: 19; V gene: TRBV12-5
CDR3 protein: CASSAPGSGNTIYF; CDR3 DNA: TGTGCCAGCAGCGCCCCAGGGTCTGGAAACACCATATATTTT; D gene: NA; J gene: TRBJ1-3; clone size: NA; CDR3 length: 14; V gene: TRBV9
CDR3 protein: CASSLAAYTEAFF; CDR3 DNA: TGTGCCAGCAGCTTAGCCGCGTACACTGAAGCTTTCTTT; D gene: NA; J gene: TRBJ1-1; clone size: NA; CDR3 length: 13; V gene: TRBV7-8
CDR3 protein: CASSITTTGLSNTIYF; CDR3 DNA: TGTGCCAGTAGTATCACAACAACAGGGTTGTCTAACACCATATATTTT; D gene: NA; J gene: TRBJ1-3; clone size: once; CDR3 length: 16; V gene: TRBV19
CDR3 protein: CASSEGFYNSPLHF; CDR3 DNA: TGTGCCAGCAGTGAGGGATTCTATAATTCACCCCTCCACTTT; D gene: NA; J gene: TRBJ1-6; clone size: many; CDR3 length: 14; V gene: TRBV27
CDR3 protein: CASSLEANYGYTF; CDR3 DNA: TGCGCCAGCAGCTTGGAAGCGAACTATGGCTACACCTTC; D gene: NA; J gene: TRBJ1-2; clone size: NA; CDR3 length: 13; V gene: TRBV5-1
CDR3 protein: CASSPLPGDLLVAQYF; CDR3 DNA: TGTGCCAGCTCACCACTTCCGGGGGACCTCCTTGTTGCGCAGTATTTT; D gene: NA; J gene: TRBJ2-3; clone size: NA; CDR3 length: 16; V gene: TRBV18
CDR3 protein: CASSVDRGTEAFF; CDR3 DNA: TGCGCCAGCAGCGTAGACAGGGGTACTGAAGCTTTCTTT; D gene: TRBD1; J gene: TRBJ1-1; clone size: NA; CDR3 length: 13; V gene: TRBV5-1
CDR3 protein: CASSPRREEETQYF; CDR3 DNA: TGTGCCAGCAGCCCTCGGCGGGAGGAAGAGACCCAGTACTTC; D gene: TRBD2; J gene: TRBJ2-5; clone size: NA; CDR3 length: 14; V gene: TRBV11-2
CDR3 protein: CASSSPGLAGAGGTQYF; CDR3 DNA: TGTGCCAGCAGCTCCCCAGGACTAGCGGGGGCGGGAGGTACGCAGTATTTT; D gene: TRBD2; J gene: TRBJ2-3; clone size: NA; CDR3 length: 17; V gene: TRBV7-9
CDR3 protein: CASSYGQGFEQYF; CDR3 DNA: TGTGCCAGCAGCTACGGACAGGGTTTCGAGCAGTACTTC; D gene: TRBD1; J gene: TRBJ2-7; clone size: NA; CDR3 length: 13; V gene: TRBV6-5